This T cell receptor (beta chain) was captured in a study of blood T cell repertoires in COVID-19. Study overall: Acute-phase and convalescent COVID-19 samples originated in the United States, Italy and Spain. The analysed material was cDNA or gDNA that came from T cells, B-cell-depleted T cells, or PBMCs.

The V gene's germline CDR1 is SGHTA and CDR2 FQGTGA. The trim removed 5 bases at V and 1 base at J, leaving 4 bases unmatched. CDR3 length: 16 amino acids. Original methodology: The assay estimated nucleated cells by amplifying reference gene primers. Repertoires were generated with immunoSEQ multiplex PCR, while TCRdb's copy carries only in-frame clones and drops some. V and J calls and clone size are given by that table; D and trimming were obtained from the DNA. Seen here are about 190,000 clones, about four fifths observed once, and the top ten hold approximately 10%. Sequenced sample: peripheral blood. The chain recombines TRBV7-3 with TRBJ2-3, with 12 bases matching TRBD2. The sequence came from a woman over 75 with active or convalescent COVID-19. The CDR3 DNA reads TGTGCCAGCAGCCAGACTAGCGGGAGTGGCACAGATACGCAGTATTTT. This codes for CASSQTSGSGTDTQYF.